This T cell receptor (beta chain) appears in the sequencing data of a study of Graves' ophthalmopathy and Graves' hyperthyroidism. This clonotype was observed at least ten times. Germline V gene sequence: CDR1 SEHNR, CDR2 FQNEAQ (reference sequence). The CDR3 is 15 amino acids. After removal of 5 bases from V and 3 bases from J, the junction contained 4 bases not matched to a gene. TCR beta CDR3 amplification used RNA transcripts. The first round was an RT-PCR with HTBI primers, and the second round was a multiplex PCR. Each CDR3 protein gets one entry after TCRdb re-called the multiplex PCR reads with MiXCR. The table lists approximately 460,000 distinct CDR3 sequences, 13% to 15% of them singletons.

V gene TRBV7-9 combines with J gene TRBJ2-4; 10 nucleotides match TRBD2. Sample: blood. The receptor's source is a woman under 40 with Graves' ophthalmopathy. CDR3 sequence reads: CASSPSGRVKNIQYF. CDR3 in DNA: TGTGCCAGCAGCCCTAGCGGGAGAGTCAAAAACATTCAGTACTTC.